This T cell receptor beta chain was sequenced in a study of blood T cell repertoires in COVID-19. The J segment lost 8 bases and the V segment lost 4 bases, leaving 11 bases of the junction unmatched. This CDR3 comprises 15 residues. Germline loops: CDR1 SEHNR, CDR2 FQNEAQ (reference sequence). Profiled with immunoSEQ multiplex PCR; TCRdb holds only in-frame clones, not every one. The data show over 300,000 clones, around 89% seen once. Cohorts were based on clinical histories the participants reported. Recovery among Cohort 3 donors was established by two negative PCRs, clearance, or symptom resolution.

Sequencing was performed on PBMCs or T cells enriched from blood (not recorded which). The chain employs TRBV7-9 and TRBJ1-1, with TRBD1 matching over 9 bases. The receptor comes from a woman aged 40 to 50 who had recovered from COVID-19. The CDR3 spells CASSWGQGLRIEAFF. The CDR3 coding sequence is TGTGCCAGCAGCTGGGGACAGGGCCTGCGGATAGAAGCTTTCTTT.